This T cell receptor (beta chain) was captured in a study of cytotoxic CD8 clonotypes in ibrutinib-treated CLL. Note on this clone: As yet, its antigen is unknown.

Study-level points and caveats: An increase in clonality occurred at ibrutinib response, followed by a return toward baseline at progression.

The assay was immunoSEQ multiplex PCR, and TCRdb's table has in-frame clones only and misses some. The sample lists 110,000 to 150,000 clones, 75% to 95% seen once, with 10% to 13% in the top ten. CDR3 length equals 18 residues. The germline V gene encodes CDR1 MNHEY and CDR2 SMNVEV (reference sequence). V was pared by 0 bases and J by 4 bases, with 9 bases of the junction left unmatched. Source: PBMCs, taken after 12 months of ibrutinib treatment. The rearrangement uses TRBV27 and TRBJ1-4, with 9 bases fitting TRBD1. This sequence was found in a human donor with chronic lymphocytic leukemia. The CDR3 DNA is TGTGCCAGCAGTTTATCTGCAACAGGGGGCGTTTATAATGAAAAACTGTTTTTT. Its protein is CASSLSATGGVYNEKLFF. Using reference TRBV27 and TRBJ1-4 for the parts outside the CDR3, the full variable domain is EAQVTQNPRYLITVTGKKLTVTCSQNMNHEYMSWYRQDPGLGLRQIYYSMNVEVTDKGDVPEGYKVSRKEKRNFPLILESPSPNQTSLYFCASSLSATGGVYNEKLFFGSGTQLSVL.